The sequence of this T cell receptor beta chain was determined in a study of identical twins. TCRdb fed the 5' RACE reads into MiXCR, producing one record per CDR3 protein. This table has 350,000 to 400,000 distinct CDR3 sequences, approximately 10% appearing once. This clonotype has a count of ten or more. Germline assignment: CDR1 SNHLY and CDR2 FYNNEI. This CDR3 is 10 amino acids long. The trim removed 11 bases at V and 12 bases at J, leaving 8 bases unmatched. The source of this sequence is a woman aged 45 to 65 in good health. The sequencing sample was made of naive T cells sorted from blood. The rearrangement links TRBV2 to TRBJ1-1, with 8 bases matching TRBD1. The CDR3 nucleotides are TGTGCCGGACAGGGTTTTGGTCCTTTCTTT. Protein: CAGQGFGPFF.